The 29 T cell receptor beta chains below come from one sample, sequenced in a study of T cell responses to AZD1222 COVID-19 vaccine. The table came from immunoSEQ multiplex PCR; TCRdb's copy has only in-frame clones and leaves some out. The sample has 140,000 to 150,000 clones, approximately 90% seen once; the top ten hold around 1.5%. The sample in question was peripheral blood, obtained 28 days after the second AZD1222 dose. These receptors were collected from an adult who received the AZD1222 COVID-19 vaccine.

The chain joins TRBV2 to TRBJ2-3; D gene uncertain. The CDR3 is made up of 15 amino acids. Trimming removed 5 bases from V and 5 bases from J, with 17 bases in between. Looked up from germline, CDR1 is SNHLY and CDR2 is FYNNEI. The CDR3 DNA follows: TGTGCCAGCAGTCCTGGTGGGTGGCGCGGAGATACGCAGTATTTT. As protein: CASSPGGWRGDTQYF.

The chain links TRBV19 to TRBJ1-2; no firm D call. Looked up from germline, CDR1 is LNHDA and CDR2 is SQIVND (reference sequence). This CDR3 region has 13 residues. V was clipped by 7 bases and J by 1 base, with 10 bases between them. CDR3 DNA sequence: TGTGCCAGTATAGCGCGGCATAACTATGGCTACACCTTC. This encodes CASIARHNYGYTF.

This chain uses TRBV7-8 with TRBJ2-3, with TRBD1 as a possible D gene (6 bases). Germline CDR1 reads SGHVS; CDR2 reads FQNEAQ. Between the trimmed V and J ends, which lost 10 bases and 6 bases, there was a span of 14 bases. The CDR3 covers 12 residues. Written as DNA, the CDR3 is TGTGCCACCAGTGGACAGTGGGATACGCAGTATTTT. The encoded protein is CATSGQWDTQYF.

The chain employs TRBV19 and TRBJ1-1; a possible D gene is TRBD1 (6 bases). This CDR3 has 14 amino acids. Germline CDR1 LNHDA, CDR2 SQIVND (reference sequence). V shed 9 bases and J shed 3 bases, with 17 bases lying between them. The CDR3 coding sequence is TGTGCCAGCGCCAAGGACAGAGGGGACACTGAAGCTTTCTTT. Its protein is CASAKDRGDTEAFF.

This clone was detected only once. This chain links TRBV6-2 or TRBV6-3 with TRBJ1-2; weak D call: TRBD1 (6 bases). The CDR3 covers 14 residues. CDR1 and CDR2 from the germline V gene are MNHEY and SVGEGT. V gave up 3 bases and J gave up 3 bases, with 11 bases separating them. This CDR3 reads CASSYWGTYYGYTF. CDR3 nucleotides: TGTGCCAGCAGTTATTGGGGGACATACTATGGCTACACCTTC.

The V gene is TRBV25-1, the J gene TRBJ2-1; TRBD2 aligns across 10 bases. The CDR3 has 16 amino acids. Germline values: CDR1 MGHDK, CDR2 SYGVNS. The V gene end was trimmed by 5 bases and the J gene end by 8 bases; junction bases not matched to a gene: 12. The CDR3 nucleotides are TGTGCCAGCAGTCCTCACCTTCAGCGGGAGGGAGATGAGCAGTTCTTC. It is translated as CASSPHLQREGDEQFF.

The CDR3 protein is CASSLSGTSGNNEQFF. CDR3 coding DNA: TGTGCCAGCAGCTTAAGCGGGACTAGCGGGAACAATGAGCAGTTCTTC. The rearrangement links TRBV7-3 to TRBJ2-1; 13 bases map to TRBD2. Losses at the gene ends were 1 base for V and 5 bases for J; bases not matched to a gene: 2. CDR1 SGHTA and CDR2 FQGTGA come from the germline V gene. This CDR3 is built from 16 residues.

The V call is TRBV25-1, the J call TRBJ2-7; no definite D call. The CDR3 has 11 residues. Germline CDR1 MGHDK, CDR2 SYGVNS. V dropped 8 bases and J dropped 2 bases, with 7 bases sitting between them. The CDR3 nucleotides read TGTGCCAGCTCGGCGGCCTACGAGCAGTACTTC. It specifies CASSAAYEQYF.

DNA for the CDR3: TGTGCCAGTAGTACGCACTTTACTAGCGGGAGCCCCTCCTACAATGAGCAGTTCTTC. It encodes CASSTHFTSGSPSYNEQFF. This rearrangement joins TRBV19 to TRBJ2-1; 11 positions agree with TRBD2. The J segment lost 0 bases and the V segment lost 4 bases, leaving 11 bases of the junction unmatched. CDR1 is LNHDA, CDR2 SQIVND, per germline (reference sequence). The CDR3 is made up of 19 amino acids.

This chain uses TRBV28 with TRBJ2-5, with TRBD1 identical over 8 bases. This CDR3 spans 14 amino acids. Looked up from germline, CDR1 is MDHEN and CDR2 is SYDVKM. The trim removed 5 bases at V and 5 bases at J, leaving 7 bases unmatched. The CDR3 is CASSPGQERETQYF. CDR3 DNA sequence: TGTGCCAGCAGTCCGGGACAGGAAAGGGAGACCCAGTACTTC.

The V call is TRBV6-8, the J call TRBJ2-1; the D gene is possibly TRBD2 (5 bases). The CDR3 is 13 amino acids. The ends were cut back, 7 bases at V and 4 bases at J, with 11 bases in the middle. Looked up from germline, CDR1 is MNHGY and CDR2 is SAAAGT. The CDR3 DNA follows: TGTGCCAGCATTTCCCGGACTTACAATGAGCAGTTCTTC. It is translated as CASISRTYNEQFF.

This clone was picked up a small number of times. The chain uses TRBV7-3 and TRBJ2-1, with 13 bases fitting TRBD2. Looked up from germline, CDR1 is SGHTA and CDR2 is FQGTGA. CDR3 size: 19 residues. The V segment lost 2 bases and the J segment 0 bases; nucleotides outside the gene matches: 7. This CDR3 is CASSLWTSGGLSSYNEQFF. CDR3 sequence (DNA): TGTGCCAGCAGCTTATGGACTAGCGGGGGACTTAGCTCCTACAATGAGCAGTTCTTC.

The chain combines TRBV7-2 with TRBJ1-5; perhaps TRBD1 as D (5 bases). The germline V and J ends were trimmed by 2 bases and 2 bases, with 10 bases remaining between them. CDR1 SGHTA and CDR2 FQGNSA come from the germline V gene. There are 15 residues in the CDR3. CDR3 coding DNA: TGTGCCAGCAGCTTACAGGGTTTGGGCAATCAGCCCCAGCATTTT. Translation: CASSLQGLGNQPQHF.

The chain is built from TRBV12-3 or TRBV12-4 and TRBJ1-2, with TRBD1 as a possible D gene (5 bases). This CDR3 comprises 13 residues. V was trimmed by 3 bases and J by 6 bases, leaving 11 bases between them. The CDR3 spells CASSFGRGNGYTF. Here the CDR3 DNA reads TGTGCCAGCAGTTTCGGACGGGGGAATGGCTACACCTTC.

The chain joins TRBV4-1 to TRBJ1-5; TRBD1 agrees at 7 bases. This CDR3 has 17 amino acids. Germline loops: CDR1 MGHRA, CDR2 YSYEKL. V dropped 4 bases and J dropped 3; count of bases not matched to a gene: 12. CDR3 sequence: CASSLGLRGRLNQPQHF. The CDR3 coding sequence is TGCGCCAGCAGCCTCGGATTGAGGGGGCGCCTCAATCAGCCCCAGCATTTT.

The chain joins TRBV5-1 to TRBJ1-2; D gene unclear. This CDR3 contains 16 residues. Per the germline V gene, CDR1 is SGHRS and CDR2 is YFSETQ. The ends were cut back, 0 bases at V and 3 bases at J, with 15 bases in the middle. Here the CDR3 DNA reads TGCGCCAGCAGCTTGGATGGCGTTCGGGTCGACTATGGCTACACCTTC. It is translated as CASSLDGVRVDYGYTF. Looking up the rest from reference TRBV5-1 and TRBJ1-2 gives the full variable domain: KAGVTQTPRYLIKTRGQQVTLSCSPISGHRSVSWYQQTPGQGLQFLFEYFSETQRNKGNFPGRFSGRQFSNSRSEMNVSTLELGDSALYLCASSLDGVRVDYGYTFGSGTRLTVV.

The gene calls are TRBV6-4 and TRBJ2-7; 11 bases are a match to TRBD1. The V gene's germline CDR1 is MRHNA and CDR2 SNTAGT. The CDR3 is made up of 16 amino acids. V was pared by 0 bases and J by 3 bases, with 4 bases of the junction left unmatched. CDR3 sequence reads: CASSDSGTGGFYEQYF. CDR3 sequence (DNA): TGTGCCAGCAGTGACTCTGGGACAGGGGGATTCTACGAGCAGTACTTC.

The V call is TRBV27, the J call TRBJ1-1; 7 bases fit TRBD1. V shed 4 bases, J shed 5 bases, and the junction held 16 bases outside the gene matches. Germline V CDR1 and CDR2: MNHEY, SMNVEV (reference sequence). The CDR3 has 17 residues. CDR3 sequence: CASSYRGDRARGTEAFF. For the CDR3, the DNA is TGTGCCAGCAGTTATCGTGGTGACAGGGCCCGCGGGACTGAAGCTTTCTTT.

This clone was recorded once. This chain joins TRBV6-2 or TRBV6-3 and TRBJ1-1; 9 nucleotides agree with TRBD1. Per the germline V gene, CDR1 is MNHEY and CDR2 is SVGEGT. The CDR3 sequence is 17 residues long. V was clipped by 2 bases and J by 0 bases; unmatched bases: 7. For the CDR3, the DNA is TGTGCCAGCAGTTACCCCCGGGACAGGGTAATGAACACTGAAGCTTTCTTT. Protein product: CASSYPRDRVMNTEAFF.

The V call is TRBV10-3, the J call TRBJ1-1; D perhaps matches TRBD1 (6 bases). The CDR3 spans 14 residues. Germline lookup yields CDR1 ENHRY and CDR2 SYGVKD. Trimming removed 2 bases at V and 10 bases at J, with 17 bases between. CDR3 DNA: TGTGCCATCAGTGAGGCAGGGGTCTCGAGGGTAGCTTTCTTT. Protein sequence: CAISEAGVSRVAFF.

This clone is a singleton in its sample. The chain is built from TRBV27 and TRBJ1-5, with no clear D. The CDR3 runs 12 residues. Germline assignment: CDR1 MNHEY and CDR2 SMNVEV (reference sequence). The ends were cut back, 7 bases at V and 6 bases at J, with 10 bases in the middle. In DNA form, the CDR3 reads TGTGCCAGCAACAGAAGAGGTCAGCCCCAGCATTTT. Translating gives CASNRRGQPQHF.

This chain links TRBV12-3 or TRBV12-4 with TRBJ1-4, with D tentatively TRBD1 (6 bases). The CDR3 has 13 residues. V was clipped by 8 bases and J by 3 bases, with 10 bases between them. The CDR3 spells CASRDTPNEKLFF. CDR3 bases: TGTGCCAGCCGGGACACCCCTAATGAAAAACTGTTTTTT.

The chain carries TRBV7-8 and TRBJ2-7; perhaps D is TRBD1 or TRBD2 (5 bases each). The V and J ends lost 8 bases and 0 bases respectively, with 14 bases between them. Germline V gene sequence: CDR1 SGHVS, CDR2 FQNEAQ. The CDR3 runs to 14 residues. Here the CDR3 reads CASRRDGLSYEQYF. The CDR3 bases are TGTGCCAGCCGCCGGGACGGACTCTCCTACGAGCAGTACTTC.

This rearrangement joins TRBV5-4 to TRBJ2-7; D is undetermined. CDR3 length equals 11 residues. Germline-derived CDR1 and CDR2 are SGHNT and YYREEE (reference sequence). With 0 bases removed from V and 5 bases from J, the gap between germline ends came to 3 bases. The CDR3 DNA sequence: TGTGCCAGCAGCTTGGTTGACGAGCAGTACTTC. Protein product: CASSLVDEQYF.

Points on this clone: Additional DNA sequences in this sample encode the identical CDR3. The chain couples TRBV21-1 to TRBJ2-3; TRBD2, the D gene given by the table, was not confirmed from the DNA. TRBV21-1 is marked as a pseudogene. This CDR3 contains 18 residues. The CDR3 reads CASSKPYSGLAYTDTQYF. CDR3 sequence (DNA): TGTGCCAGCAGCAAACCCTACTCAGGACTCGCCTACACAGATACGCAGTATTTT.

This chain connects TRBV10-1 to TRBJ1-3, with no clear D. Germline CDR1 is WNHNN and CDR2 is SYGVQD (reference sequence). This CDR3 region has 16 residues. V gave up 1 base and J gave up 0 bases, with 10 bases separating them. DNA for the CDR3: TGCGCCAGCAGTGAGTTTAAGTTCCCCTCTGGAAACACCATATATTTT. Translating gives CASSEFKFPSGNTIYF.

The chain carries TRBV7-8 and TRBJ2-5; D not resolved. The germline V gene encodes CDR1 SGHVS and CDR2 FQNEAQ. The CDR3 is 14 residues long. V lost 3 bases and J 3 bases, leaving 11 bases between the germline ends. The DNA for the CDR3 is TGTGCCAGCAGCTTGAGGTCGGTAAAAGAGACCCAGTACTTC. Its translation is CASSLRSVKETQYF.

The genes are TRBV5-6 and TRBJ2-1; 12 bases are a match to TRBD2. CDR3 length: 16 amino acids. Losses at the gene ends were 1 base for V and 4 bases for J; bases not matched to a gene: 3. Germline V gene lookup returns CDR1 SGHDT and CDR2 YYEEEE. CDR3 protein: CASSLSGTSGYNEQFF. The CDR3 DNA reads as TGTGCCAGCAGCTTGTCCGGGACTAGCGGGTACAATGAGCAGTTCTTC.

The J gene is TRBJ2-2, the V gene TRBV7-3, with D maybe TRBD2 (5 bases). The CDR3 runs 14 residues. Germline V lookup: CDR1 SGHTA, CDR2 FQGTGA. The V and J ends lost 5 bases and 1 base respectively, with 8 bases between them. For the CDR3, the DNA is TGTGCCAGCAGCACCAGCGGGAACACCGGGGAGCTGTTTTTT. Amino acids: CASSTSGNTGELFF.